This T cell receptor (beta chain) was identified during a study of T cell responses to AZD1222 COVID-19 vaccine. Notes on this clone: Its antigen is currently unknown.

Findings and caveats of the study: At study baseline, merely several AZD1222 recipients were seropositive.

Germline V gene lookup returns CDR1 GTSNPN and CDR2 SVGIG (reference sequence). The CDR3 extends over 13 amino acids. Trimming removed 0 bases from V and 5 bases from J, with 10 bases in between. Profiling relied on immunoSEQ multiplex PCR, and the TCRdb table lists in-frame clones only, not all of them. The data hold about 170,000 clones, with 90% to 95% observed a single time. This TCR derives from an adult in good health. The rearrangement uses TRBV30 and TRBJ1-2; D not resolved. The sample in question was peripheral blood, obtained on day 0 of AZD1222 vaccination. The CDR3: CAWSVGSWYGYTF. Here the CDR3 DNA reads TGTGCCTGGAGTGTGGGAAGTTGGTATGGCTACACCTTC.